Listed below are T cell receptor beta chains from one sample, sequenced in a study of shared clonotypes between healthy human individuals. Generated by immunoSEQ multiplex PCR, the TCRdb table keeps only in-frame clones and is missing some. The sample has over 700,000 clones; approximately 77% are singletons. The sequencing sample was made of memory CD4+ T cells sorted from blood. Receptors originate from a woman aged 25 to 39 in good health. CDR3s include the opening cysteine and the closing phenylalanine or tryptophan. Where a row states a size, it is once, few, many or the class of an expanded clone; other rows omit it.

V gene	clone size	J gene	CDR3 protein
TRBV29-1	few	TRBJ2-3	CSVKRTGGPGDTQYF
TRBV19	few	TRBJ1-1	CASTGRRDRGGSAFF
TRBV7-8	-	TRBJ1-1	CASSARAPGTEAFF
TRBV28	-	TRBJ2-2	CASSFERGRRTGELFF
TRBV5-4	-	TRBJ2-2	CASSLWANTGELFF
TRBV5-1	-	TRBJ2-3	CASSLGGFTDTQYF
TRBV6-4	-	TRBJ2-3	CASPDVASGRLESTDTQYF
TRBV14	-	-	CASSHINDYEQYF
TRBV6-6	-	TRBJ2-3	CASVGTSTDTQYF
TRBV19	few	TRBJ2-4	CASSPARAPLSSNIQYF
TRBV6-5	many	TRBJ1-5	CASSYSWGSNQPQHF
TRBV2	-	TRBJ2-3	CASSEGLLTTTDTQYF
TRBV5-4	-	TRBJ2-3	CASSRGREGLYF
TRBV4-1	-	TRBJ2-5	CASSLGTSGIRTQYF
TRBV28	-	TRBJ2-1	CASSSPAFSGSLDEQFF
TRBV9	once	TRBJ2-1	CASSVEGAEQFF
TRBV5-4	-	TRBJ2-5	CASSLGGKETQYF
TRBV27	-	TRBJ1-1	CASSHPRRGEAFF
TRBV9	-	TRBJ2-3	CASSVQGLDTQYF
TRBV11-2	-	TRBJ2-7	CASSSNPGTSGVRQYF
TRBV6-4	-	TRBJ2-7	CASSRRPEAGYEQYF
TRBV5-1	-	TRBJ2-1	CASSLGDRDYGEQFF
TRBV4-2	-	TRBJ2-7	CASSPRLAGGPDEQYF
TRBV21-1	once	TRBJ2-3	CASSKVSWDRANTDTQYF
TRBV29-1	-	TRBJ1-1	CSVEDHSRGGTEAFF
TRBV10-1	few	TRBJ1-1	CASSELSPENTEAFF
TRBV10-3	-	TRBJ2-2	CAIAQRGGRGNTGELFF
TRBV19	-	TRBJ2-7	CASSILGLGYEQYF
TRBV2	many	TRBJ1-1	CASRAMGASDTEAFF
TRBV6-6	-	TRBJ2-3	CASRTSGSTDTQYF
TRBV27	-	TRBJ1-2	CASSLFEKGPGYTF
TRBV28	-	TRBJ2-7	CASSYNLYEQYF
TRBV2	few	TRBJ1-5	CASSPGGGINQPQHF
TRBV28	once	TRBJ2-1	CASSPGGPYNEQFF
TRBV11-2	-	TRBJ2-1	CASSSNALLVDNNEQFF
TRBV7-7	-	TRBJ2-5	CASSLGGTGETQYF
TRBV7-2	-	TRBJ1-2	CASSLFLGGLDGYTF